A selection of T cell receptor beta chains follows, all from one sample in a study of control samples from healthy donors and cancer patients. Measured with immunoSEQ multiplex PCR; TCRdb has only the in-frame clones, and not every one. The sample gives 130,000 or so clones, roughly 90% of which show up once; about 40% is in the top ten. The sequencing input was blood. These TCRs come from a man in his fifties or sixties in good health. CDR3s include the opening cysteine and the closing phenylalanine or tryptophan. The order of the fields is CDR3 DNA, CDR3 protein, J gene, D gene, V gene, clone size, CDR3 length. D genes are given only for firm matches. Some rows mark clone size as missing; the rest say once, few, many or name a class of expanded clone.

CDR3 DNA: TGTGCCAGCAGCAAAGACATGGGTAGTGAGCAGTACTTC; CDR3 protein: CASSKDMGSEQYF; J gene: TRBJ2-7; D gene: NA; V gene: TRBV6-4; clone size: once; CDR3 length: 13
CDR3 DNA: TGTGCCAGCAGCTTGAGCAATCAGCCCCAGCATTTT; CDR3 protein: CASSLSNQPQHF; J gene: TRBJ1-5; D gene: NA; V gene: TRBV7-7; clone size: NA; CDR3 length: 12
CDR3 DNA: TGCAGCGTTGAAGATACGGGACTTAGGCTGTCAGATACGCAGTATTTT; CDR3 protein: CSVEDTGLRLSDTQYF; J gene: TRBJ2-3; D gene: NA; V gene: TRBV29-1; clone size: NA; CDR3 length: 16
CDR3 DNA: TGTGCCACCAGTGGGACGGGGGGGATCAATCAGCCCCAGCATTTT; CDR3 protein: CATSGTGGINQPQHF; J gene: TRBJ1-5; D gene: NA; V gene: TRBV24-1; clone size: NA; CDR3 length: 15
CDR3 DNA: TGTGCCAGTAACAGGGCCTGGGGTCAGCCCCAGCATTTT; CDR3 protein: CASNRAWGQPQHF; J gene: TRBJ1-5; D gene: NA; V gene: TRBV19; clone size: medium-sized; CDR3 length: 13
CDR3 DNA: TGTGCCATCAGTGACGACAGACAAGAGACCCAGTACTTC; CDR3 protein: CAISDDRQETQYF; J gene: TRBJ2-5; D gene: NA; V gene: TRBV10-3; clone size: NA; CDR3 length: 13
CDR3 DNA: TGCAGCGTTGCGGCAGGGAGCTACGAGCAGTACTTC; CDR3 protein: CSVAAGSYEQYF; J gene: TRBJ2-7; D gene: NA; V gene: TRBV29-1; clone size: NA; CDR3 length: 12
CDR3 DNA: TGCAGCGTTGGCTCCGGGGGCGGGGGCACAGATACGCAGTATTTT; CDR3 protein: CSVGSGGGGTDTQYF; J gene: TRBJ2-3; D gene: NA; V gene: TRBV29-1; clone size: NA; CDR3 length: 15
CDR3 DNA: TGCGCCAGCAGCTTGGCGGTTGCTAGCGGGGGCCTGAGCACAGATACGCAGTATTTT; CDR3 protein: CASSLAVASGGLSTDTQYF; J gene: TRBJ2-3; D gene: TRBD2; V gene: TRBV5-1; clone size: few; CDR3 length: 19
CDR3 DNA: TGTGCCAGCAGCGTTCAGGGACAGGGGGCTTCCAAAAACATTCAGTACTTC; CDR3 protein: CASSVQGQGASKNIQYF; J gene: TRBJ2-4; D gene: TRBD1; V gene: TRBV7-8; clone size: NA; CDR3 length: 17
CDR3 DNA: TGTGCCAGCAGCCCCTACAGGGATCAAGAGACCCAGTACTTC; CDR3 protein: CASSPYRDQETQYF; J gene: TRBJ2-5; D gene: NA; V gene: TRBV6-2/TRBV6-3; clone size: NA; CDR3 length: 14
CDR3 DNA: TGTGCCAGCTCATTAACCGGGAGTGGGAATGAAAAACTGTTTTTT; CDR3 protein: CASSLTGSGNEKLFF; J gene: TRBJ1-4; D gene: NA; V gene: TRBV18; clone size: once; CDR3 length: 15
CDR3 DNA: TGTGCCAGTGGGACAGGGGTCTCCTACGAGCAGTACTTC; CDR3 protein: CASGTGVSYEQYF; J gene: TRBJ2-7; D gene: TRBD1; V gene: TRBV19; clone size: NA; CDR3 length: 13
CDR3 DNA: TGTGCCAGCAGCCGAGGGACAGGGACTAACTATGGCTACACCTTC; CDR3 protein: CASSRGTGTNYGYTF; J gene: TRBJ1-2; D gene: TRBD1; V gene: TRBV7-8; clone size: NA; CDR3 length: 15
CDR3 DNA: TGTGCCTGGAGAGGCCTCGGGACGGGCTATGGCTACACCTTC; CDR3 protein: CAWRGLGTGYGYTF; J gene: TRBJ1-2; D gene: NA; V gene: TRBV30; clone size: NA; CDR3 length: 14
CDR3 DNA: TGTGCCAGCAGCCCTTGGAGGGCTAACTATGGCTACACCTTC; CDR3 protein: CASSPWRANYGYTF; J gene: TRBJ1-2; D gene: NA; V gene: TRBV5-6; clone size: once; CDR3 length: 14
CDR3 DNA: TGTGCCAGCAGTTACTCACAGCACACCGGGGAGCTGTTTTTT; CDR3 protein: CASSYSQHTGELFF; J gene: TRBJ2-2; D gene: NA; V gene: TRBV6-2/TRBV6-3; clone size: NA; CDR3 length: 14
CDR3 DNA: TGCGCCAGCAACAGGCTAGCGGGGGGTACCTACAATGAGCAGTTCTTC; CDR3 protein: CASNRLAGGTYNEQFF; J gene: TRBJ2-1; D gene: TRBD2; V gene: TRBV5-1; clone size: few; CDR3 length: 16
CDR3 DNA: TGCGCCAGCAGCCAAGTCTCTTTCACCGGGGAGCTGTTTTTT; CDR3 protein: CASSQVSFTGELFF; J gene: TRBJ2-2; D gene: NA; V gene: TRBV4-3; clone size: NA; CDR3 length: 14
CDR3 DNA: TGTGCCAGCAGCTTCGGGGGACGGGAGACCCAGTACTTC; CDR3 protein: CASSFGGRETQYF; J gene: TRBJ2-5; D gene: NA; V gene: TRBV5-4; clone size: few; CDR3 length: 13
CDR3 DNA: TGTGCCAGCTACAGAGCTGGCGGCTACACCTTC; CDR3 protein: CASYRAGGYTF; J gene: TRBJ1-2; D gene: NA; V gene: TRBV7-2; clone size: NA; CDR3 length: 11
CDR3 DNA: TGTGCCAGCACCCTAGGAAACACTGAAGCTTTCTTT; CDR3 protein: CASTLGNTEAFF; J gene: TRBJ1-1; D gene: NA; V gene: TRBV12-3/TRBV12-4; clone size: once; CDR3 length: 12
CDR3 DNA: TGTGCCAGCAGCCGACAGGGGCTAATGAACACTGAAGCTTTCTTT; CDR3 protein: CASSRQGLMNTEAFF; J gene: TRBJ1-1; D gene: TRBD1; V gene: TRBV3-1/TRBV3-2; clone size: NA; CDR3 length: 15
CDR3 DNA: TGTGCCAGCAGCTTAGGTAGTTCGGCCTCCTACGAGCAGTACTTC; CDR3 protein: CASSLGSSASYEQYF; J gene: TRBJ2-7; D gene: NA; V gene: TRBV11-2; clone size: NA; CDR3 length: 15
CDR3 DNA: TGTGCCAGCAGTTGGGACAGGGGACTAGCGGGGGGCGAAGAGACCCAGTACTTC; CDR3 protein: CASSWDRGLAGGEETQYF; J gene: TRBJ2-5; D gene: TRBD2; V gene: TRBV2; clone size: NA; CDR3 length: 18
CDR3 DNA: TGCGCCAGCAGCCAAGACCCTATACGTACCTATGGCTACACCTTC; CDR3 protein: CASSQDPIRTYGYTF; J gene: TRBJ1-2; D gene: NA; V gene: TRBV4-3; clone size: NA; CDR3 length: 15
CDR3 DNA: TGTGCCAGCAGCTTGTTTTCGGGAGGGCAAGGCTACACCTTC; CDR3 protein: CASSLFSGGQGYTF; J gene: TRBJ1-2; D gene: NA; V gene: TRBV5-4; clone size: NA; CDR3 length: 14
CDR3 DNA: TGTGCCAGCAGTATCAGGCCCGGGGAGCTGTTTTTT; CDR3 protein: CASSIRPGELFF; J gene: TRBJ2-2; D gene: NA; V gene: TRBV6-5; clone size: NA; CDR3 length: 12
CDR3 DNA: TGTGCCAGCAGCAAACGCCACGGGCTGTGGACCGGGGAGCTGTTTTTT; CDR3 protein: CASSKRHGLWTGELFF; J gene: TRBJ2-2; D gene: NA; V gene: TRBV21-1; clone size: NA; CDR3 length: 16
CDR3 DNA: TGCAGCGTTCGACCCGACAGGGCCACTGAAGCTTTCTTT; CDR3 protein: CSVRPDRATEAFF; J gene: TRBJ1-1; D gene: TRBD1; V gene: TRBV29-1; clone size: NA; CDR3 length: 13
CDR3 DNA: TGTGCCAGTAACCGACTTAACTATGGCTACACCTTC; CDR3 protein: CASNRLNYGYTF; J gene: TRBJ1-2; D gene: NA; V gene: TRBV19; clone size: NA; CDR3 length: 12
CDR3 DNA: TGTGCCAGCAGTGAGGGACAGGGGGCCACTGAAGCTTTCTTT; CDR3 protein: CASSEGQGATEAFF; J gene: TRBJ1-1; D gene: TRBD1; V gene: TRBV27; clone size: once; CDR3 length: 14
CDR3 DNA: TGTGCCAGCGCGACAAGCGGGGGCAGGGAGACCCAGTACTTC; CDR3 protein: CASATSGGRETQYF; J gene: TRBJ2-5; D gene: TRBD2; V gene: TRBV7-2; clone size: NA; CDR3 length: 14
CDR3 DNA: TGTGCCAGCTCACCAGCAGGGGGGTTAGTCAATCAGCCCCAGCATTTT; CDR3 protein: CASSPAGGLVNQPQHF; J gene: TRBJ1-5; D gene: TRBD1; V gene: TRBV18; clone size: NA; CDR3 length: 16
CDR3 DNA: TGTGCCACCAGCAGAGGGTTTACAGGGGGCGACGAGCAGTACTTC; CDR3 protein: CATSRGFTGGDEQYF; J gene: TRBJ2-7; D gene: TRBD1; V gene: TRBV15; clone size: NA; CDR3 length: 15
CDR3 DNA: TGCAGCGCATATGGAGGGTCGGGCACTGAAGCTTTCTTT; CDR3 protein: CSAYGGSGTEAFF; J gene: TRBJ1-1; D gene: NA; V gene: TRBV29-1; clone size: NA; CDR3 length: 13
CDR3 DNA: TGTGCCAGCAGCTTAAAGGCCCTGCTACGGGGGGGAAGCACAGATACGCAGTATTTT; CDR3 protein: CASSLKALLRGGSTDTQYF; J gene: TRBJ2-3; D gene: TRBD2; V gene: TRBV7-8; clone size: NA; CDR3 length: 19
CDR3 DNA: TGTGCCAGCTCATATTCCCACGGGGCCAACACCTATGGCTACACCTTC; CDR3 protein: CASSYSHGANTYGYTF; J gene: TRBJ1-2; D gene: NA; V gene: TRBV18; clone size: NA; CDR3 length: 16
CDR3 DNA: TGTGCCAGCGCTAGTCAACCGGGACAGGGCTATGGCTACACCTTC; CDR3 protein: CASASQPGQGYGYTF; J gene: TRBJ1-2; D gene: TRBD1; V gene: TRBV5-4; clone size: NA; CDR3 length: 15
CDR3 DNA: TGTGCCAGCAGTGAACGTTGGGCAGGCGACTTTTATAGCAATCAGCCCCAGCATTTT; CDR3 protein: CASSERWAGDFYSNQPQHF; J gene: TRBJ1-5; D gene: NA; V gene: TRBV6-1; clone size: few; CDR3 length: 19
CDR3 DNA: TGTGCCAGCAGCGAGGGACAGAACTATGGCTACACCTTC; CDR3 protein: CASSEGQNYGYTF; J gene: TRBJ1-2; D gene: TRBD1; V gene: TRBV9; clone size: NA; CDR3 length: 13
CDR3 DNA: TGTGCCAGCAGCTTAGCAGGGGAAGCCTCCTACGAGCAGTACTTC; CDR3 protein: CASSLAGEASYEQYF; J gene: TRBJ2-7; D gene: NA; V gene: TRBV7-6; clone size: NA; CDR3 length: 15
CDR3 DNA: TGTGCCAGCAGCGACGAAAGATCCTACAATGAGCAGTTCTTC; CDR3 protein: CASSDERSYNEQFF; J gene: TRBJ2-1; D gene: NA; V gene: TRBV5-8; clone size: NA; CDR3 length: 14
CDR3 DNA: TGTGCCCTCCGACAGGCCCTGTATAATTCACCCCTCCACTTT; CDR3 protein: CALRQALYNSPLHF; J gene: TRBJ1-6; D gene: NA; V gene: TRBV10-3; clone size: NA; CDR3 length: 14
CDR3 DNA: TGTGCCACCAGCAGAGATCTGTTCGACAGGGGTGGAGGCTACACCTTC; CDR3 protein: CATSRDLFDRGGGYTF; J gene: TRBJ1-2; D gene: TRBD1; V gene: TRBV15; clone size: once; CDR3 length: 16
CDR3 DNA: TGTGCCAGCAGCACCAGGACCTACGAGCAGTACTTC; CDR3 protein: CASSTRTYEQYF; J gene: TRBJ2-7; D gene: NA; V gene: TRBV5-6; clone size: once; CDR3 length: 12
CDR3 DNA: TGCGCCAGCAGCCAAGATCCGGACGATGAAGCTTTCTTT; CDR3 protein: CASSQDPDDEAFF; J gene: TRBJ1-1; D gene: NA; V gene: TRBV4-1; clone size: NA; CDR3 length: 13
CDR3 DNA: TGTGCCAGCAGCTTATTGGCAGGCTACCAGAGCTCCTACGAGCAGTACTTC; CDR3 protein: CASSLLAGYQSSYEQYF; J gene: TRBJ2-7; D gene: NA; V gene: TRBV7-2; clone size: once; CDR3 length: 17
CDR3 DNA: TGTGCCAGCAGAGTATTCGGCAACACTGAAGCTTTCTTT; CDR3 protein: CASRVFGNTEAFF; J gene: TRBJ1-1; D gene: NA; V gene: TRBV3-1/TRBV3-2; clone size: NA; CDR3 length: 13
CDR3 DNA: TGCGCCAGCAGCCGGACGGGTGCAACTAATGAAAAACTGTTTTTT; CDR3 protein: CASSRTGATNEKLFF; J gene: TRBJ1-4; D gene: NA; V gene: TRBV5-1; clone size: NA; CDR3 length: 15
CDR3 DNA: TGTGCCGGTCAATTCTCTGGAAACACCATATATTTT; CDR3 protein: CAGQFSGNTIYF; J gene: TRBJ1-3; D gene: NA; V gene: TRBV12-3/TRBV12-4; clone size: NA; CDR3 length: 12